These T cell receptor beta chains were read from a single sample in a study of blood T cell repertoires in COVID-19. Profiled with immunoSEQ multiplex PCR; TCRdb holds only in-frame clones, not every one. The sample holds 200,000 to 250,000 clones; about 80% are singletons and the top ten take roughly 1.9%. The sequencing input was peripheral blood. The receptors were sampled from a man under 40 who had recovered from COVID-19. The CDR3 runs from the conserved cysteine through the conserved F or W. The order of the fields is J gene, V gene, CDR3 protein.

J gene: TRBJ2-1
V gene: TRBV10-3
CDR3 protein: CAISRGGPGNNEQFF

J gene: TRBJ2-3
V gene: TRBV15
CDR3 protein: CATRDWYTQYF

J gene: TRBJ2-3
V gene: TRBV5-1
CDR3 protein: CASSSGLEGDTQYF

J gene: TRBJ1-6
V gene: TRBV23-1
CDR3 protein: CASTTGTYNSPLHF

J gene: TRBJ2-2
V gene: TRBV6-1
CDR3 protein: CASSAPGTAAAGELFF

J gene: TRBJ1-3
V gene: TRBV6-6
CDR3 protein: CASSHPAGAIYF

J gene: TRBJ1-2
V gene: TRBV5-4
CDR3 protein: CASSSRGAEGYTF

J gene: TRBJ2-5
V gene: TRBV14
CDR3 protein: CASSQRPSSGGAIRETQYF

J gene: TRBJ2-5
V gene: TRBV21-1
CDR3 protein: CASRLGGKGETQYF

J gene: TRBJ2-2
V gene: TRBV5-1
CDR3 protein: CASSFLVGGAATGELFF

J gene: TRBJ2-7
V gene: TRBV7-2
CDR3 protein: CASSLAGGLQEQYF

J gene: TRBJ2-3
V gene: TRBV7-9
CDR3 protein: CASSLNMGTDTQYF

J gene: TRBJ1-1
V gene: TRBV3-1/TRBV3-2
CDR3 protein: CASSQDWGRSEAFF

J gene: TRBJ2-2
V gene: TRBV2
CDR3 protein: CASKGSRGPGELFF

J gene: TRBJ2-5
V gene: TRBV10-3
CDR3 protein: CAISEPSGGQETQYF

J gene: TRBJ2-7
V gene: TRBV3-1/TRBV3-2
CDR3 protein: CASSPGLEAYEQYF

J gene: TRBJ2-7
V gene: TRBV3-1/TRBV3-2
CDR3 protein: CASSQDTREQYF

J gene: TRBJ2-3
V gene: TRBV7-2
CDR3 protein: CASSYAGTSGEGTDTQYF

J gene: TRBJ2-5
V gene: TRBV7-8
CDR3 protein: CASSLTPGRQETQYF

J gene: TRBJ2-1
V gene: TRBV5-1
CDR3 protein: CASSLNGGFNEQFF

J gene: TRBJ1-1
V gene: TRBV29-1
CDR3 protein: CSVVLRTRDTEAFF

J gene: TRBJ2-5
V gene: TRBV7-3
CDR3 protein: CASSRGQGAETQYF

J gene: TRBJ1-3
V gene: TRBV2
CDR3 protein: CASHRTGAGNTIYF

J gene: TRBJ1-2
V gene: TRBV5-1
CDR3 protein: CASSLESGLGYTF

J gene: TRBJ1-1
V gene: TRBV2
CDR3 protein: CASRGGESRPWRAFF

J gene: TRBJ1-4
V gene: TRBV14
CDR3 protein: CASSRGGRAKLFF

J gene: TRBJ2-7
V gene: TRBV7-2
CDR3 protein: CASSTPPQGAGYEQYF

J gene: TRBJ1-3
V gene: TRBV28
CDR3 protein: CASSRDRVTGNTIYF

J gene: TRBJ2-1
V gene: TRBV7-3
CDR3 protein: CASSPAGGGFLEQFF

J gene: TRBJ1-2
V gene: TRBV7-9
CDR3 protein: CASSWTGRPNYGYTF

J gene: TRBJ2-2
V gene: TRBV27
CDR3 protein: CASSLTGTANTGELFF

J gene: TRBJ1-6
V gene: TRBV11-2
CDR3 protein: CASSAHDRVGPNSPLHF

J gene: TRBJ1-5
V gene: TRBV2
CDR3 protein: CAGSRGGRYSNQPQHF

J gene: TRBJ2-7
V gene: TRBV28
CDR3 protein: CASSQYGTGDNEQYF

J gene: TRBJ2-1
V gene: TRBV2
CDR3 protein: CASSDIQGAYNEQFF

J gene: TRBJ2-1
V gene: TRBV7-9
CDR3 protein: CASSLTPRSNNEQFF

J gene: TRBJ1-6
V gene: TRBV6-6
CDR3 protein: CASSYKIGGNSPLHF